This note documents a single T cell receptor (beta chain) sequence. Its target is not known. These data originate in a study of T cell repertoires in cytomegalovirus infection. Study-wide context: It can be stated that public TCR beta signatures indicated CMV infection as well as a matching HLA type.

Trimming at V came to 1 base and at J to 1 base, leaving 4 bases not matched to a gene. CDR3 length equals 17 residues. CDR1 and CDR2 from the germline V gene are MGHRA and YSYEKL. TCRdb reanalysed the reads using MiXCR and keeps one entry per CDR3 protein. The repertoire has around 430,000 distinct CDR3 sequences, about 42% of them found once; the top ten carry around two fifths. This receptor was taken from a human donor in good health (CMV status not recorded). Some clones in this sample may be carry-over from other donors' samples. The chain employs TRBV4-1 and TRBJ2-2, with 9 bases lining up with TRBD2. Source: cultured PBMCs, taken from culture after CMV antigen stimulation. The CDR3 DNA reads TGCGCCAGCAGCCAAGCGCGGGGGGGCTTGAACACCGGGGAGCTGTTTTTT. This sequence encodes CASSQARGGLNTGELFF.